The clone carrying this T cell receptor (beta chain) was counted ten times or more. Its antigen is undetermined. Construction of the TCRbeta library involved unique molecular identifiers. MiXCR, applied by TCRdb to the PCR reads, yields one record per CDR3 protein. This table has under 300,000 distinct CDR3 sequences, 11% appearing once. The sample originates from a study of T-cell reconstitution after alpha-beta-depleted transplantation in children. Overall study results and limits: The study traced high day-60 TCRbeta diversity in some patients to surviving recipient T cells and thymic progenitors. By about two months after transplant, alpha-beta T cells reportedly arose from several hundred graft clones that had expanded. Counts and diversity of T cells one year after transplant came mostly from newly produced T cells.

This CDR3 comprises 18 residues. V trimming: 4 bases; J trimming: 0 bases; junction bases outside the gene matches: 13. Germline lookup yields CDR1 SGHRS and CDR2 YFSETQ. The TCR sequence derives from a male patient between 2 and 9 years old who had a stem cell transplant for chronic granulomatous disease, so the T cells may come from the graft donor. The sequences come from peripheral blood, collected 180 days after TCRalphabeta/CD19-depleted stem cell transplant. The chain links TRBV5-1 to TRBJ1-5, with TRBD1 matching 7 bases. The CDR3 DNA is TGCGCCAGCAGCCGACGGGGACAGCGAAATTATAGCAATCAGCCCCAGCATTTT. Protein product: CASSRRGQRNYSNQPQHF. The whole variable domain, remainder taken from reference TRBV5-1 and TRBJ1-5, is KAGVTQTPRYLIKTRGQQVTLSCSPISGHRSVSWYQQTPGQGLQFLFEYFSETQRNKGNFPGRFSGRQFSNSRSEMNVSTLELGDSALYLCASSRRGQRNYSNQPQHFGDGTRLSIL.